Listed below are T cell receptor beta chains from one sample, sequenced in a study of T-cell memory formation after mild COVID-19. TCRdb redid the calling of the 5' RACE reads with MiXCR, one entry per CDR3 protein. The sample includes some 250,000 distinct CDR3 sequences, more than 8% of them seen just once. Specimen: PBMCs or a T cell subset sorted from them (not recorded which). Source of these receptors: a man aged 18 to 29 who had mild COVID-19 (a few samples of this study predate the infection). Cell type and time point are not known. Each CDR3 is given with its conserved first and last residue. D genes are given only for firm matches. Clone size is not always given. Where it is, it says once, few, many or a class for expanded clones.

size	V	D	J	CDR3	DNA
many	TRBV28	.	TRBJ1-5	CASSLPWGGDNQPQHF	TGTGCCAGCAGCTTGCCGTGGGGGGGGGACAATCAGCCCCAGCATTTT
.	TRBV5-6	.	TRBJ1-2	CASSLEENYGYTF	TGTGCCAGCAGCTTGGAAGAGAACTATGGCTACACCTTC
.	TRBV5-1	.	TRBJ1-1	CASSHRRMDTEAFF	TGCGCCAGCAGCCATAGACGGATGGACACTGAAGCTTTCTTT
.	TRBV5-5	TRBD1	TRBJ2-7	CASSFTRGQSYEQYF	TGTGCCAGCAGCTTCACACGGGGACAGTCCTACGAGCAGTACTTC
few	TRBV12-3/TRBV12-4	TRBD1	TRBJ1-1	CASILGQGVSSDTEAFF	TGTGCCAGCATCCTCGGACAGGGGGTATCATCGGACACTGAAGCTTTCTTT
.	TRBV6-2/TRBV6-3	.	TRBJ1-1	CASSYGQTRVTEAFF	TGTGCCAGCAGTTATGGACAGACCCGGGTGACTGAAGCTTTCTTT
.	TRBV6-1	.	TRBJ1-2	CASSETLGNYGYTF	TGTGCCAGCAGTGAAACTCTGGGAAACTATGGCTACACCTTC
few	TRBV27	.	TRBJ2-7	CASRSLSDSYEQYF	TGTGCCAGCAGATCCCTGTCCGACTCCTACGAGCAGTACTTC
.	TRBV29-1	TRBD2	TRBJ2-3	CSVGSGGPDTQYF	TGCAGCGTTGGTAGCGGGGGGCCAGATACGCAGTATTTT
few	TRBV7-9	.	TRBJ2-3	CASSHSGSGSSFTDTQYF	TGTGCCAGCAGCCATAGCGGTTCAGGGTCCAGTTTCACAGATACGCAGTATTTT
many	TRBV7-9	.	TRBJ1-2	CASSPDPYGYTF	TGTGCCAGCAGCCCGGACCCTTATGGCTACACCTTC
many	TRBV5-1	.	TRBJ2-7	CASSLGGFNPYEQYF	TGCGCCAGCAGCTTGGGGGGGTTTAATCCCTACGAGCAGTACTTC
few	TRBV7-2	.	TRBJ1-2	CASSFRGEYGYTF	TGTGCCAGCAGCTTTCGGGGGGAGTATGGCTACACCTTC
few	TRBV4-3	TRBD2	TRBJ2-2	CASSQGLIEGLAGGSNTGELFF	TGCGCCAGCAGCCAAGGGCTTATTGAGGGACTAGCGGGGGGGTCGAACACCGGGGAGCTGTTTTTT
few	TRBV7-2	.	TRBJ2-3	CASSSIYTDTQYF	TGTGCCAGCAGCTCGATATACACAGATACGCAGTATTTT
many	TRBV20-1	.	TRBJ1-2	CSARVLVSYGYTF	TGCAGTGCTAGAGTGTTAGTAAGCTATGGCTACACCTTC
.	TRBV6-2/TRBV6-3	.	TRBJ1-2	CASTPSSVNYGYTF	TGTGCCAGCACCCCTTCCTCTGTAAACTATGGCTACACCTTC
few	TRBV7-3	TRBD2	TRBJ2-3	CASSLTGGGEADTQYF	TGTGCCAGCAGCTTAACTGGCGGGGGGGAAGCAGATACGCAGTATTTT
few	TRBV7-3	.	TRBJ2-3	CASSRDYLGGQYF	TGTGCCAGCAGCAGGGACTACCTAGGGGGGCAGTATTTT
many	TRBV20-1	.	TRBJ2-5	CSARESRSYGTQYF	TGCAGTGCTAGAGAGAGTCGGTCCTACGGAACCCAGTACTTC
few	TRBV5-1	.	TRBJ2-1	CASSLGAVTREQFF	TGCGCCAGCAGCTTGGGGGCAGTGACACGAGAGCAGTTCTTC
.	TRBV7-8	.	TRBJ2-2	CASSLDGSAPIQNTGELFF	TGTGCCAGCAGCTTAGACGGATCAGCCCCTATACAGAACACCGGGGAGCTGTTTTTT
many	TRBV5-1	.	TRBJ1-1	CASRIAGTGTEAFF	TGCGCCAGCAGGATAGCCGGGACGGGCACTGAAGCTTTCTTT
few	TRBV15	TRBD2	TRBJ2-3	CATSRGSGGLTDTQYF	TGTGCCACCAGCAGGGGTAGCGGGGGACTTACAGATACGCAGTATTTT
many	TRBV18	TRBD2	TRBJ2-5	CASSPAGRGTQYF	TGTGCCAGCTCACCGGCAGGGAGGGGGACCCAGTACTTC
.	TRBV4-2	.	TRBJ2-3	CASSQAHAKGPDTQYF	TGTGCCAGCAGCCAAGCCCACGCTAAGGGCCCAGATACGCAGTATTTT
few	TRBV7-8	.	TRBJ2-5	CASSLGVVETQYF	TGTGCCAGCAGCTTGGGGGTGGTAGAGACCCAGTACTTC
.	TRBV5-1	.	TRBJ1-2	CASSLDGNLNYGYTF	TGCGCCAGCAGCTTGGACGGGAACCTTAACTATGGCTACACCTTC
few	TRBV15	.	TRBJ1-1	CATSRGGVGAFF	TGTGCCACCAGCAGAGGAGGAGTGGGGGCTTTCTTT
.	TRBV5-1	.	TRBJ2-4	CASSLDHRLAKNIQYF	TGCGCCAGCAGCTTGGACCACAGACTAGCCAAAAACATTCAGTACTTC
.	TRBV29-1	.	TRBJ1-5	CSVRDGGSNQPQHF	TGCAGCGTCCGGGACGGCGGGAGCAATCAGCCCCAGCATTTT
few	TRBV20-1	.	TRBJ2-2	CSAPGTQRELFF	TGCAGTGCTCCAGGGACGCAAAGGGAGCTGTTTTTT
.	TRBV6-5	.	TRBJ2-5	CASKGGVSQETQYF	TGTGCCAGCAAGGGGGGCGTCAGCCAAGAGACCCAGTACTTC